This TCR beta chain was found in a study of blood T cell repertoires in COVID-19. This CDR3 region has 14 residues. CDR1 SGHNT and CDR2 YENEEA come from the germline V gene. Unmatched junction bases numbered 6, after V lost 5 bases and J lost 6 bases. Data came from immunoSEQ multiplex PCR; TCRdb stores just in-frame clones and leaves some out. The top ten hold about 3.3% of the sample, which has some 250,000 clones, approximately 86% seen once. This clone was recorded only once. The sample comprised PBMCs or T cells enriched from blood (not recorded which). The receptor's source is a woman aged 40 to 55 with acute COVID-19. The chain joins TRBV11-3 to TRBJ1-1; TRBD1 matches 10 bases. This CDR3 is CASSRVGQGAEAFF. The DNA for the CDR3 is TGTGCCAGCAGCCGAGTCGGACAGGGGGCTGAAGCTTTCTTT.